The entry below describes one T cell receptor beta chain. Antigen: not known. These data originate in a study of CD8+ T cells in alopecia areata. Study at large: Patients received oral tofacitinib, 5 to 10 mg twice daily, for moderate-to-severe alopecia areata. Tofacitinib continued for 6 to 18 months and was then withheld for 6 months. Study outcomes and limitations: Tofacitinib significantly lowered scalp clonality and expanded CD8+ clones among the top 100. On tofacitinib, scalp and blood still held many of the expanded lesional clones.

Extracted RNA was reverse transcribed into cDNA, the sequencing template. Assay: immunoSEQ multiplex PCR; the TCRdb copy retains only in-frame clones and omits some. The repertoire consists of under 350,000 clones, with over 45% occurring once and the leading ten covering about 1.8%. Treatment noted: oral pan-JAK inhibitor, 5-10 mg twice daily. This CDR3 region has 15 residues. Germline-derived CDR1 and CDR2 are GTSNPN and SVGIG (reference sequence). V gave up 3 bases and J gave up 6 bases; unmatched junction bases: 8. The TCR was taken from a human donor with alopecia areata. The V call is TRBV30, the J call TRBJ2-2; 9 bases fit TRBD1. Sequencing was performed on CD4+ T cells sorted from blood, taken at week 24, from a patient treated with tofacitinib. CDR3 in amino acids: CAWSRDRAGPGELFF. Here the CDR3 DNA reads TGTGCCTGGAGCCGGGACAGGGCCGGCCCCGGGGAGCTGTTTTTT.